This TCR beta chain was identified in a study of T cell changes during pregnancy in multiple sclerosis. Some clones are missing from TCRdb's copy, which holds only in-frame ones; the method was immunoSEQ multiplex PCR. The sample yields 55,000 to 70,000 clones, around nine tenths seen once. The CDR3 sequence is 16 residues long. V was clipped by 1 base and J by 0 bases; unmatched bases: 2. CDR1 and CDR2 (germline): SGHTA, FQGNSA. This sequence was found in a female donor with multiple sclerosis, enrolled in a pregnancy study. The specimen was CD4+ T cells from peripheral blood mononuclear cells, collected in the third trimester of pregnancy. The chain joins TRBV7-2 to TRBJ2-2; TRBD1 matches at 7 bases. CDR3 sequence reads: CASSLEGASNTGELFF. CDR3 nucleotides: TGTGCCAGCAGCTTAGAGGGGGCCTCGAACACCGGGGAGCTGTTTTTT.